The 23 T cell receptor beta chains presented below share a single source sample, sequenced in a study of shared clonotypes between healthy human individuals (dated by TCRdb to between 2020 and 2021). The method was the immunoSEQ multiplex PCR assay. Entries here come from immuneACCESS through TCRdb and include only in-frame sequences with V and J called. Some clones fail to appear in such tables; in the studies checked, an unresolved V gene covers under half of the shortfall, and the cause of the remainder is unknown. The sample profile shows more than 2,000,000 clones; approximately 95% of them were found once. 0.35% to 0.5% of the sample rests with the top ten. Sequencing was performed on naive CD4+ T cells from PBMCs. The intended sense of this specimen's cell subset or site label: CD45RA+ positively selected. The receptors come from a man aged 18 to 35 in good health. Some clones in this sample may be carry-over from other donors' samples.

This clone was counted once. Other nucleotide sequences in the sample specify the same CDR3. This sequence joins TRBV2 and TRBJ2-6, with TRBD1 matching over 8 bases. J was trimmed by 2 bases and V by 9 bases; bases with no gene match: 3. This CDR3 has 14 amino acids. Germline-derived CDR1 and CDR2 are SNHLY and FYNNEI. Here the CDR3 reads CASKTGAGANVLTF. CDR3 nucleotide sequence: TGTGCCAGTAAGACAGGGGCTGGGGCCAACGTCCTGACTTTC.

The rearrangement links TRBV27 to TRBJ2-1; D may be TRBD1 (8 bases). The ends were cut back, 6 bases at V and 4 bases at J, with 16 bases in the middle. Germline V gene sequence: CDR1 MNHEY, CDR2 SMNVEV (reference sequence). This CDR3 region has 15 residues. The CDR3 sequence is CASRLGQGGYNEQFF. The CDR3 nucleotides are TGTGCCAGCAGATTAGGACAGGGAGGGTACAATGAGCAGTTCTTC.

The count of this clone is one. V usage is TRBV7-6 and J usage is TRBJ2-7, with TRBD1 identical over 8 bases. This CDR3 is built from 14 residues. Germline CDR1 and CDR2: SGHVS and FNYEAQ. V trimming: 5 bases; J trimming: 2 bases; junction bases outside the gene matches: 5. The CDR3 protein is CASSRRDRTYEQYF. CDR3 sequence (DNA): TGTGCCAGCAGCCGCCGGGACAGGACCTACGAGCAGTACTTC.

This clone was detected only once. The V gene is TRBV6-5, the J gene TRBJ2-1, with 8 nucleotides matching TRBD2. The CDR3 loop spans 16 amino acids. Germline lookup yields CDR1 MNHEY and CDR2 SVGAGI. Trimming took 2 bases from V and 7 from J; bases not matched to a gene: 10. The CDR3, as DNA: TGTGCCAGCAGTTACCTCCGGAGCGGGAGAGGGAATGAGCAGTTCTTC. It specifies CASSYLRSGRGNEQFF.

This clone was seen a single time. V usage is TRBV15 and J usage is TRBJ2-3; 12 bases fit TRBD2. The junction had 5 bases not matched to a gene; V was cut back by 3 bases and J by 4 bases. The CDR3 is 16 amino acids. The germline V gene encodes CDR1 LNHNV and CDR2 YYDKDF (reference sequence). The CDR3 protein is CATSRRLAGDADTQYF. CDR3 bases: TGTGCCACCAGCAGGCGACTAGCGGGAGACGCAGATACGCAGTATTTT.

The chain carries TRBV11-2 and TRBJ2-1; 7 bases are shared with TRBD1. The germline CDR1 and CDR2 sequences are SGHAT and FQNNGV. The CDR3 loop spans 15 amino acids. With 2 bases clipped from V and 8 bases from J, the junction kept 9 bases outside the gene matches. The CDR3 sequence is CASSLLQGSVHEQFF. DNA of the CDR3: TGTGCCAGCAGCTTATTACAGGGGTCGGTCCATGAGCAGTTCTTC.

The chain recombines TRBV2 with TRBJ1-5; tentatively, D is TRBD1 (5 bases). Germline V lookup: CDR1 SNHLY, CDR2 FYNNEI. The CDR3 spans 17 residues. The V and J ends lost 6 bases and 0 bases respectively, with 18 bases between them. The CDR3 spells CASRVGADIDSNQPQHF. As DNA, the CDR3 is TGTGCCAGCAGGGTTGGGGCAGATATCGATAGCAATCAGCCCCAGCATTTT.

This chain uses TRBV29-1 with TRBJ2-5, with a weak D call TRBD2 (6 bases). This CDR3 region has 12 residues. V was pared by 7 bases and J by 5 bases, with 14 bases between. Germline CDR1 reads SQVTM; CDR2 reads ANQGSEA. The CDR3 spells CSGGYRGETQYF. The CDR3 nucleotides read TGCAGCGGAGGGTATCGGGGGGAGACCCAGTACTTC. The variable domain in full, completed from reference TRBV29-1 and TRBJ2-5, reads SAVISQKPSRDICQRGTSLTIQCQVDSQVTMMFWYRQQPGQSLTLIATANQGSEATYESGFVIDKFPISRPNLTFSTLTVSNMSPEDSSIYLCSGGYRGETQYFGPGTRLLVL.

This clone has just one count. Other DNA sequences in this sample translate to the same CDR3. The V gene is TRBV2, the J gene TRBJ2-3; D call uncertain. The V gene lost 2 bases and the J gene lost 3 bases, with 9 bases spanning the gap. CDR1 is SNHLY and CDR2 is FYNNEI in the germline V gene. This CDR3 is built from 14 residues. CDR3 sequence reads: CASSESSVTDTQYF. Written as DNA, the CDR3 is TGTGCCAGCAGTGAATCAAGCGTAACAGATACGCAGTATTTT.

The V and J genes are TRBV29-1 and TRBJ2-5, with 7 bases fitting TRBD1. This CDR3 is built from 14 residues. CDR1 is SQVTM and CDR2 is ANQGSEA in the germline V gene. V gave up 3 bases and J gave up 4 bases; unmatched junction bases: 8. CDR3 in amino acids: CSVEQGVGRETQYF. The CDR3 DNA follows: TGCAGCGTTGAGCAGGGGGTGGGAAGAGAGACCCAGTACTTC.

This clone has just one count. The J gene is TRBJ1-2, the V gene TRBV28; D is unresolved. The CDR3 is made up of 12 amino acids. V was pared by 2 bases and J by 5 bases, with 6 bases between. The germline CDR1 and CDR2 sequences are MDHEN and SYDVKM. DNA of the CDR3: TGTGCCAGCAGTTTAAAGGTTTATGGCTACACCTTC. Encoded protein: CASSLKVYGYTF.

This CDR3 reads CASSLLSGGGLNIQYF. CDR3 sequence (DNA): TGTGCCAGCAGCTTACTGTCGGGGGGCGGTCTAAACATTCAGTACTTC. The chain recombines TRBV5-6 with TRBJ2-4, with D possibly TRBD2 on 7 matching bases. Germline assignment: CDR1 SGHDT and CDR2 YYEEEE. The CDR3 runs 16 residues. Trimming stripped 2 bases from V and 6 bases from J, with 18 bases between.

The chain combines TRBV27 with TRBJ2-7; the match to TRBD1 covers 12 bases. Germline V gene data show CDR1 as MNHEY and CDR2 as SMNVEV (reference sequence). The CDR3 sequence is 15 residues long. V lost 2 bases, J lost 4 bases, and 3 bases stayed unmatched. The CDR3, as DNA: TGTGCCAGCAGTTTAAGGGACAGGGGGCGATACGAGCAGTACTTC. Its protein product is CASSLRDRGRYEQYF.

J is TRBJ2-5 and V is TRBV6-6; 7 nucleotides align to TRBD1. CDR1 MNHNY and CDR2 SVGAGI come from the germline V gene (reference sequence). This CDR3 is 15 amino acids long. Trimming cost V 5 bases and J 5 bases; bases outside gene matches: 11. DNA for the CDR3: TGTGCCAGCAGTCCCCTCCGACAGGGCTCGGAGACCCAGTACTTC. Amino acid sequence: CASSPLRQGSETQYF.

CDR3 nucleotide sequence: TGTGCCAGCAGGACCCCCACAGGGACTCAGCCCCAGCATTTT. This encodes CASRTPTGTQPQHF. The chain carries TRBV28 and TRBJ1-5; D might be TRBD1 (6 bases). The V and J ends lost 6 bases and 6 bases respectively, with 15 bases between them. The CDR3 spans 14 residues. Germline assignment: CDR1 MDHEN and CDR2 SYDVKM.

The chain uses TRBV7-2 and TRBJ1-2; unclear D gene. CDR3 length equals 13 residues. The V gene lost 3 bases and the J gene lost 8 bases, with 13 bases spanning the gap. Germline lookup yields CDR1 SGHTA and CDR2 FQGNSA. This chain's CDR3 is CASSFPNGGGYTF. Here the CDR3 DNA reads TGTGCCAGCAGCTTCCCCAACGGAGGGGGCTACACCTTC.

The rearrangement joins TRBV7-2 to TRBJ2-7; 8 bases agree with TRBD1. The CDR3 length is 15 residues. CDR1 SGHTA and CDR2 FQGNSA come from the germline V gene. V was clipped by 5 bases and J by 0 bases; unmatched bases: 6. CDR3 nucleotide sequence: TGTGCCAGCAGCAATCGGGACAGGAACTCCTACGAGCAGTACTTC. This translates into CASSNRDRNSYEQYF.

The rearrangement links TRBV18 to TRBJ2-1, with D tentatively TRBD2 (5 bases). Trimming stripped 3 bases from V and 14 bases from J, with 11 bases between. CDR1 is KGHSH, CDR2 LQKENI, per germline. The CDR3 spans 11 residues. CDR3 protein: CASSPGVFEFF. CDR3 in DNA: TGTGCCAGCTCACCGGGAGTGTTCGAGTTCTTC. The complete variable domain, with remaining parts taken from reference TRBV18 and TRBJ2-1, reads NAGVMQNPRHLVRRRGQEARLRCSPMKGHSHVYWYRQLPEEGLKFMVYLQKENIIDESGMPKERFSAEFPKEGPSILRIQQVVRGDSAAYFCASSPGVFEFFGPGTRLTVL.

This sequence joins TRBV28 and TRBJ2-5, with D maybe TRBD2 (5 bases). CDR3 length equals 17 residues. CDR1 MDHEN and CDR2 SYDVKM come from the germline V gene. V shed 4 bases and J shed 5 bases, with 23 bases lying between them. CDR3 residues: CASSSPRRLAHRETQYF. As DNA, the CDR3 is TGTGCCAGCAGTTCCCCAAGGAGGCTAGCCCATCGGGAGACCCAGTACTTC.

The rearrangement links TRBV27 to TRBJ2-3; 12 bases fit TRBD2. Germline V gene lookup returns CDR1 MNHEY and CDR2 SMNVEV (reference sequence). V gave up 6 bases and J gave up 3 bases; unmatched junction bases: 4. The CDR3 loop spans 15 amino acids. CDR3 region: CASSLAGGDTDTQYF. DNA for the CDR3: TGTGCCAGCAGCCTAGCGGGAGGGGATACAGATACGCAGTATTTT.

This clone has only one observation. The genes are TRBV6-1 and TRBJ2-3; 11 nucleotides align to TRBD2. Germline assignment: CDR1 MNHNS and CDR2 SASEGT. This CDR3 contains 15 residues. After removal of 7 bases from V and 6 bases from J, the junction contained 9 bases not matched to a gene. DNA of the CDR3: TGTGCCAGCATATACGGACTAGCGGGTGCGGATACGCAGTATTTT. Protein: CASIYGLAGADTQYF.

V usage is TRBV6-1 and J usage is TRBJ1-5, with D unclear. The germline V gene encodes CDR1 MNHNS and CDR2 SASEGT. The CDR3 has 12 residues. Trimming took off 3 bases at V and 11 bases at J, with 11 bases between the two ends. The CDR3 is CASSDAGRTQHF. Written as DNA, the CDR3 is TGTGCCAGCAGTGATGCCGGCAGGACCCAGCATTTT.

The chain is built from TRBV19 and TRBJ2-2; D gene uncertain. Germline CDR1 and CDR2: LNHDA and SQIVND (reference sequence). The CDR3 runs 16 residues. Trimming pared 5 bases from V and 0 bases from J, leaving 13 bases between. Here the CDR3 reads CASSQRGTSNTGELFF. CDR3 nucleotides: TGTGCCAGTAGTCAGAGAGGAACATCGAACACCGGGGAGCTGTTTTTT.